The entry below gives a single T cell receptor (beta chain) sequence along with its context. Its antigen specificity is not known. Per-base quality was not reported, and no clone a single base away is much larger than it. Whole blood was collected in K2EDTA tubes by collaborating institutions according to the institutions' own protocols. For TCRbeta analysis, collaborators shipped samples as frozen whole blood, isolated PBMCs, or DNA extracted from either of those sample types. The record originates from a study of blood T cell repertoires in COVID-19 (dated by TCRdb to about 2020). For the wider study: The collaborator samples originated in the United States, Italy and Spain and spanned the acute and convalescent phases of COVID-19. Where available, HLA class I and class II types were taken from metadata supplied by the sample provider and were not determined by assay-based typing. The repertoires were released in a freely available public database intended as a resource for research on the immune response to SARS-CoV-2. Nearly every sample came with metadata listing a de-identified subject ID, COVID-19 status, age in years and sex. Samples were obtained from the ongoing ImmuneRACE study (first 160 participants) and from 1,254 subjects provided by 6 global collaborators. The dataset comprised deeply sampled blood TCRbeta repertoires from subjects exposed to, actively infected with, or recovered from COVID-19. The prospective study material was composed of cDNA or gDNA derived from T cells, B-cell-depleted T cells, or PBMCs.

TCRbeta CDR3 regions were amplified from genomic DNA using the immunoSEQ Assay, a bias-controlled multiplex PCR. The paper's processing steps were these. Nucleated cell counts per sample were estimated from amplification of reference gene primers within the assay. To quantify the absolute abundance of each unique TCRbeta CDR3 rearrangement, sequence reads were collapsed and filtered. Productive Simpson clonality was computed per sample as the square root of Simpson's diversity index over productive rearrangements. TCRdb retrieved this table from immuneACCESS and kept in-frame rearrangements only. Not all clones are present; in checked studies, unresolved V genes account for under half, and no reason is known for the remainder. For V, J and clone size, that table is used; D and trimming come from the DNA. Counted in this sample were roughly 68,000 clones; 75% to 90% of them appeared once. 18% of the sample rests with the top ten.

Study-wide findings and limitations: The quantity of clinical and demographic metadata differed by source and by participant and was supplied without curation.

Deletion took 3 bases off V and 7 bases off J, with a span of 16 bases between the germline ends. CDR1 SGHVS and CDR2 FNYEAQ are derived from the germline V gene. Inclusive of the bounding cysteine and phenylalanine, the CDR3 is 15 residues long. Just CDR3 DNA is preserved here, 45 bases in frame from base 1. The sequencing sample was made of peripheral blood. The TCR originated in a woman of 80 years or more with acute or convalescent COVID-19. This receptor chain uses TRBV7-6 and TRBJ2-1; a tentative D call is TRBD2 (6 bases match). The CDR3 loop reads CASSFISGLKNEQFF. At the DNA level, the sequence is TGTGCCAGCAGCTTTATCAGCGGGCTCAAGAATGAGCAGTTCTTC.